What follows are 7 T cell receptor beta chains derived from one specimen sequenced in a study of blood T cell repertoires in COVID-19. Sequencing used immunoSEQ multiplex PCR; TCRdb keeps in-frame clones, though not all of them. The profile shows approximately 32,000 clones, roughly 88% of them singletons. Sequenced sample: peripheral blood. The source of these receptors is a human donor in a cohort sampled during active COVID-19.

The V and J genes are TRBV9 and TRBJ2-5; 8 nucleotides align to TRBD2. The CDR3 extends over 15 amino acids. Germline CDR1 SGDLS, CDR2 YYNGEE. V gave up 2 bases and J gave up 5 bases; unmatched junction bases: 8. The CDR3 here is CASSVGLAGMETQYF. The CDR3 nucleotides read TGTGCCAGCAGCGTTGGGTTAGCGGGGATGGAGACCCAGTACTTC.

The sample holds one count of this clone. V is TRBV18 and J is TRBJ2-7, with 10 bases lining up with TRBD2. The germline V gene has CDR1 KGHSH and CDR2 LQKENI. The CDR3 runs to 16 residues. V dropped 2 bases and J dropped 2; count of bases not matched to a gene: 6. Here the CDR3 reads CASSPGSAGGPYEQYF. Written as DNA, the CDR3 is TGTGCCAGCTCACCAGGCTCAGCGGGGGGGCCCTACGAGCAGTACTTC.

V gene TRBV5-1 combines with J gene TRBJ2-1; no clear D gene. This CDR3 is 13 amino acids long. In germline, CDR1 is SGHRS, CDR2 YFSETQ. V was clipped by 3 bases and J by 0 bases, with 4 bases between them. The CDR3 loop reads CASSSSSYNEQFF. The CDR3 DNA follows: TGCGCCAGCAGCTCGAGCTCCTACAATGAGCAGTTCTTC.

The rearrangement uses TRBV5-1 and TRBJ1-2; the match to TRBD1 covers 12 bases. Germline CDR1 SGHRS, CDR2 YFSETQ. V was pared by 9 bases and J by 4 bases, with 7 bases of the junction left unmatched. The CDR3 consists of 14 residues. This CDR3 is CATSGTGGIYGYTF. The CDR3 DNA reads TGCGCCACCTCCGGGACAGGGGGCATCTATGGCTACACCTTC.

This chain uses TRBV2 with TRBJ2-1; no reliable D call. The CDR3 has 13 residues. V was cut by 7 bases and J by 4 bases, with 11 bases left in between. The germline V gene encodes CDR1 SNHLY and CDR2 FYNNEI. CDR3 coding DNA: TGTGCCAGCAAGGCTAGGATGTACAATGAGCAGTTCTTC. Translated: CASKARMYNEQFF.

The chain recombines TRBV10-3 with TRBJ2-3; D possibly corresponds to TRBD2 (5 bases). V lost 5 bases and J lost 0, with 9 bases in between. Germline V lookup: CDR1 ENHRY, CDR2 SYGVKD. The CDR3 is 14 amino acids. CDR3 sequence: CAISPPGSTDTQYF. CDR3 coding DNA: TGTGCCATCAGTCCCCCGGGGAGCACAGATACGCAGTATTTT.

This chain uses TRBV6-5 with TRBJ1-1; 8 bases fit TRBD1. The CDR3 length is 12 residues. V was pared by 7 bases and J by 4 bases, with 2 bases of the junction left unmatched. Germline CDR1 MNHEY, CDR2 SVGAGI. CDR3 region: CASTGTGTEAFF. The CDR3 coding sequence is TGTGCCAGCACCGGGACAGGCACTGAAGCTTTCTTT.